This T cell receptor beta chain came from a study of CD8 T cells in Susac syndrome. About the research overall: Treatment at blood withdrawal was none, corticosteroids, or intravenous immunoglobulin alone in Susac syndrome patients.

This clonotype was observed once. Germline loops: CDR1 SGHAT, CDR2 FQNNGV. Unmatched junction bases numbered 6, after V lost 3 bases and J lost 6 bases. The CDR3 spans 15 residues. Random hexamers were used to reverse transcribe about 0.5 to 1 ug of RNA. A multiplex approach, immunoSEQ multiplex PCR, amplified TCR beta CDR3 across 54 Vbeta and 13 Jbeta. TCRdb redid the calling of the immunoSEQ multiplex PCR reads with MiXCR, one entry per CDR3 protein. The table shows 80,000 or so distinct CDR3 sequences, with about 92% occurring only once. The chain employs TRBV11-2 and TRBJ2-1; 9 bases are a match to TRBD2. The sequence derives from a human donor with Susac syndrome. The sample was CD4+ T cells from PBMCs. Here the CDR3 reads CASSLPSGTANEQFF. CDR3 DNA: TGTGCCAGCAGCTTGCCTAGCGGGACCGCCAATGAGCAGTTCTTC.